This TCR beta chain was captured in a study of cytomegalovirus exposure and HLA in healthy donors. Study-level results: In a later analysis, parvovirus B19, influenza, CMV and Epstein-Barr virus appeared linked to several top co-occurrence clusters.

Primers for the PCR totalled 60 Vbeta and 13 Jbeta. TCRdb's table, derived via immunoSEQ multiplex PCR, lists solely in-frame clones and lacks some. The sample records around 150,000 clones, 76% being singletons. The CDR3 runs to 16 residues. Germline CDR1 is MDHEN and CDR2 is SYDVKM. Trimming cost V 2 bases and J 3 bases; bases outside gene matches: 8. Remarks on this clone: Antigen: not known.

The sample consisted of PBMCs. This rearrangement joins TRBV28 to TRBJ2-7; TRBD1 agrees at 9 bases. This TCR derives from a man aged 35-49 years in good health and CMV-seronegative. CDR3 residues: CASSLGGQGGDYEQYF. CDR3 DNA sequence: TGTGCCAGCAGTTTAGGGGGACAGGGAGGGGACTACGAGCAGTACTTC.